Sequencing of this TCR beta chain was carried out in a study of blood T cell repertoires in COVID-19. Using immunoSEQ multiplex PCR, the repertoire was profiled, and TCRdb retains in-frame clones only, with some absent. The sample has 180,000 or so clones, around 85% seen once. CDR3 length: 12 residues. Trimming took off 10 bases at V and 2 bases at J, with 11 bases between the two ends. In germline, CDR1 is MNHEY, CDR2 SVGAGI. This receptor was taken from a man aged 35 to 55 who had recovered from COVID-19. This rearrangement joins TRBV6-5 to TRBJ1-1, with TRBD1 as a possible D gene (6 bases). Input material: PBMCs or T cells enriched from blood (not recorded which). In DNA form, the CDR3 reads TGTGCCATCGGACAGCTCAACACTGAAGCTTTCTTT. Translated, it gives CAIGQLNTEAFF.